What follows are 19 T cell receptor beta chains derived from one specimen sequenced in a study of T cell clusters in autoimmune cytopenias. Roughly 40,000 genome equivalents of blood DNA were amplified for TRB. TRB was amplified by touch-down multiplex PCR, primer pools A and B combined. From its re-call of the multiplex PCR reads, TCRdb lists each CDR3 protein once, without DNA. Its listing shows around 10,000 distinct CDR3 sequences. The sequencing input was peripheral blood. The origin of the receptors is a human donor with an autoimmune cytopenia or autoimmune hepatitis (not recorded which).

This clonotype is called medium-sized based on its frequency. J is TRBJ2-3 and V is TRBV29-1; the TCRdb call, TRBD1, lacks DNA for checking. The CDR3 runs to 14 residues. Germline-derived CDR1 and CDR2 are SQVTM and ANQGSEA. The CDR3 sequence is CSVGGAGYTDTQYF.

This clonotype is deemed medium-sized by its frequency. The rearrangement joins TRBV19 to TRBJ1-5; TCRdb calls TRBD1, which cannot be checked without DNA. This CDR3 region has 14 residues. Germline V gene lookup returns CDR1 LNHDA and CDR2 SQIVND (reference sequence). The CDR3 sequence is CASSMRDRGQPQHF.

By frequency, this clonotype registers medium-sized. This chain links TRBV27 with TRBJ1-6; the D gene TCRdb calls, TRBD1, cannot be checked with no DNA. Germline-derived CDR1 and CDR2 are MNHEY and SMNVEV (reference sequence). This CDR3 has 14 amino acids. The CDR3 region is CASSLNRVNSPLHF.

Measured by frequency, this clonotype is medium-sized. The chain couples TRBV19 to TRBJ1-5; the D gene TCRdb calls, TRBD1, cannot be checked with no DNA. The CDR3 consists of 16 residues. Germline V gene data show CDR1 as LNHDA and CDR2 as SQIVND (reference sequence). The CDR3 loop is CASSIWPGGGNQPQHF.

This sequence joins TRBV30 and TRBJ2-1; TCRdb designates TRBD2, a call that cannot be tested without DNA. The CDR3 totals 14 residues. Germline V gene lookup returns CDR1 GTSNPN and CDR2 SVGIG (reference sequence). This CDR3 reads CAWSPSGSINEQFF. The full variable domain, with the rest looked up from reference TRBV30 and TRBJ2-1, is SQTIHQWPATLVQPVGSPLSLECTVEGTSNPNLYWYRQAAGRGLQLLFYSVGIGQISSEVPQNLSASRPQDRQFILSSKKLLLSDSGFYLCAWSPSGSINEQFFGPGTRLTVL.

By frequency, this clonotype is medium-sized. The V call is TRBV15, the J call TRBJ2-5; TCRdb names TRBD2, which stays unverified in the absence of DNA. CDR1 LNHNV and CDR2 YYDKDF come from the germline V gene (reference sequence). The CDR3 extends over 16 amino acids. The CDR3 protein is CATSRDPTQGGETQYF.

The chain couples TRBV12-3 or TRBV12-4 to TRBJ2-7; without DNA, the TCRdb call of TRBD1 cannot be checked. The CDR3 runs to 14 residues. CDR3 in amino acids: CASSEGRSSYEQYF.

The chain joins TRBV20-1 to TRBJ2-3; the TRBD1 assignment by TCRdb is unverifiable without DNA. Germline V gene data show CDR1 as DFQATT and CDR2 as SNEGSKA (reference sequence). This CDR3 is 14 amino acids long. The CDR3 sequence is CSVWGEQGTDTQYF.

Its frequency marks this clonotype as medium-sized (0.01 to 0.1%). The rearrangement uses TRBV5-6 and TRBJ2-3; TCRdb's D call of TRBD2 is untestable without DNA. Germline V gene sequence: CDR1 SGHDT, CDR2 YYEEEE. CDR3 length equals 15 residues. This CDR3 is CASSLVASGEDTQYF.

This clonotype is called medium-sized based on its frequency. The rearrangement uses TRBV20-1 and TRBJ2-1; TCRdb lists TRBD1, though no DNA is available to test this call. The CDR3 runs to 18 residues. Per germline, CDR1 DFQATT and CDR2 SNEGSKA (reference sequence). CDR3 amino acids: CSARDTSGARVDYNEQFF.

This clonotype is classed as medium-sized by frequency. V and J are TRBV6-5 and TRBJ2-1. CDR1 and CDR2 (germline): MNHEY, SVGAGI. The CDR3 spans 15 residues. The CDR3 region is CASSYSLGTYNEQFF.

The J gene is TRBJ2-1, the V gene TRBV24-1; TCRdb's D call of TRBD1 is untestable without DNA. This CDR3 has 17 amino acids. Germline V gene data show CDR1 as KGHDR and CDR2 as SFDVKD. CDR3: CATSDSTRFGGYNEQFF.

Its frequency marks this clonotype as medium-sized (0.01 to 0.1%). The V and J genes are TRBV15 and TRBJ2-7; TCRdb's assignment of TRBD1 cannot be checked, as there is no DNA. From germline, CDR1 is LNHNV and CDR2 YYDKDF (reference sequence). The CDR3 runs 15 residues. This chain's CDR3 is CATSSFVTGGNEQYF.

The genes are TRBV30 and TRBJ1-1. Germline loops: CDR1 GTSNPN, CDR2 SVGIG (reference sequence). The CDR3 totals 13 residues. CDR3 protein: CALSRGSNTEAFF.

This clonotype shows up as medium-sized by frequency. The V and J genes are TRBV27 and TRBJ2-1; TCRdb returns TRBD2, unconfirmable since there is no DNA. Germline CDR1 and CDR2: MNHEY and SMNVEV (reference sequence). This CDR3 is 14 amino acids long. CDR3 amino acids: CASSLGYSGNEQFF.

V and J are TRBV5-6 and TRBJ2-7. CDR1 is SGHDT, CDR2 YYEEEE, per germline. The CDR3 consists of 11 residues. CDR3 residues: CASSHSYEQYF.

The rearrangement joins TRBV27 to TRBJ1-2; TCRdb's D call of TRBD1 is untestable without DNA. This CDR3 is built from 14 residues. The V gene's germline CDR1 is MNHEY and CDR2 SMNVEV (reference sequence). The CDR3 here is CASSLNGHEYGYTF.

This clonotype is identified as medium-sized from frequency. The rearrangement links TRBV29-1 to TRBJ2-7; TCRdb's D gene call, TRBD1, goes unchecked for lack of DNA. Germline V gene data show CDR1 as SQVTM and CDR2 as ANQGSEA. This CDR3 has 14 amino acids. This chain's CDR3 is CSVEDGTLSYEQYF.

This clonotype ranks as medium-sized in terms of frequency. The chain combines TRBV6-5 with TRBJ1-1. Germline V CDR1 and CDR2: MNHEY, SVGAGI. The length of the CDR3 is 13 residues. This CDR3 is CASSYGMNTEAFF.